Following are 12 T cell receptor beta chains from one sample sequenced in a study of Ad26.COV2.S vaccination and SARS-CoV-2 variants (dated by TCRdb to the early 2020s). The treatment or condition label, as the study defines it: roughly 18 received Ad26.COV2.S at low or high dose, single or two shots; roughly 5 received placebo; per-sample allocation not given. For vaccine and placebo recipients, the sequenced repertoires came from samples collected on day 63 after the first injection. The method was the immunoSEQ multiplex PCR assay. TCRdb holds this immuneACCESS table with in-frame rearrangements only. Some clones are missing; in checked studies, unresolved V genes explain under half, and the rest has no known cause. The sample table shows some 520,000 clones, and around nine tenths are seen once. Together, the top ten hold around 13% of the sample. Sequenced material: peripheral blood, taken in a trial of Ad26.COV2.S vaccine versus placebo. Receptors were obtained from a person aged 18 to 65 who received the Ad26.COV2.S COVID-19 vaccine or a placebo.

This rearrangement joins TRBV28 to TRBJ2-1; 12 positions match TRBD1. Germline assignment: CDR1 MDHEN and CDR2 SYDVKM. J was trimmed by 9 bases and V by 6 bases; bases with no gene match: 9. The CDR3 is 15 residues long. The CDR3 sequence is CASRGTGGVRAEQFF. As DNA, the CDR3 is TGTGCCAGCAGGGGGACAGGGGGCGTTCGGGCTGAGCAGTTCTTC.

The chain combines TRBV3-1 (or the pseudogene TRBV3-2) with TRBJ2-7; D is unclear. This CDR3 is built from 12 residues. Germline V gene data show CDR1 as LGHDT and CDR2 as YNNKEL (reference sequence). The V and J ends lost 4 bases and 5 bases respectively, with 9 bases between them. The CDR3, as DNA: TGTGCCAGCAGCCCCCACCCAAACGAGCAGTACTTC. Amino acids: CASSPHPNEQYF.

The chain joins TRBV9 to TRBJ2-7, with a possible D match to TRBD1 (6 bases). The germline V gene encodes CDR1 SGDLS and CDR2 YYNGEE. V was trimmed by 2 bases and J by 5 bases, leaving 14 bases between them. CDR3 length equals 14 residues. The CDR3 spells CASSVAGTSNEQYF. DNA of the CDR3: TGTGCCAGCAGCGTGGCCGGGACAAGCAACGAGCAGTACTTC.

The gene calls are TRBV19 and TRBJ2-2; D is undetermined. Per the germline V gene, CDR1 is LNHDA and CDR2 is SQIVND (reference sequence). CDR3 size: 11 residues. V lost 5 bases to trimming and J lost 8 bases, with 6 bases between them. The CDR3 reads CASSGEGELFF. In nucleotides, the CDR3 is TGTGCCAGTAGTGGGGAAGGGGAGCTGTTTTTT.

This sequence joins TRBV7-2 and TRBJ2-2; D might be TRBD2 (6 bases). Germline-derived CDR1 and CDR2 are SGHTA and FQGNSA. The V end lost 4 bases, the J end lost 0 bases, and 15 bases lay between the germline ends. This CDR3 is built from 17 residues. As DNA, the CDR3 is TGTGCCAGCAGCTCCACCGCAGGAGGGGCGAACACCGGGGAGCTGTTTTTT. It specifies CASSSTAGGANTGELFF.

CDR3 DNA: TGTGCCAGCAGTGGGGGGGGCGGCGTCTCGGAGACCCAGTACTTC. The encoded protein is CASSGGGGVSETQYF. V and J are TRBV2 and TRBJ2-5, with D perhaps TRBD2 (7 bases). V dropped 4 bases and J dropped 5 bases, with 17 bases sitting between them. The CDR3 length is 15 residues. Germline loops: CDR1 SNHLY, CDR2 FYNNEI. Variable domain in full (rest from reference TRBV2 and TRBJ2-5): EPEVTQTPSHQVTQMGQEVILRCVPISNHLYFYWYRQILGQKVEFLVSFYNNEISEKSEIFDDQFSVERPDGSNFTLKIRSTKLEDSAMYFCASSGGGGVSETQYFGPGTRLLVL.

V gene TRBV6-5 combines with J gene TRBJ1-2, with D possibly matching TRBD1 (5 bases). CDR1 and CDR2 (germline): MNHEY, SVGAGI. CDR3 length: 14 residues. V lost 6 bases and J lost 4, with 15 bases in between. The CDR3 reads CASSPGLLGYGYTF. For the CDR3, the DNA is TGTGCCAGCAGCCCGGGACTCTTGGGCTATGGCTACACCTTC.

J is TRBJ1-3 and V is TRBV28, with D perhaps matching TRBD1 (5 bases). CDR1 and CDR2 from the germline V gene are MDHEN and SYDVKM. The CDR3 loop spans 14 amino acids. Trimming stripped 7 bases from V and 1 base from J, with 11 bases between. For the CDR3, the DNA is TGTGCCAGCATTTCCGGGGGGTCTGGAAACACCATATATTTT. Translated, it gives CASISGGSGNTIYF.

The DNA of the CDR3 is TGTGCCAGCAGCTCTCCGCCGTGGGTAGAGACCCAGTACTTC. It codes for CASSSPPWVETQYF. This chain links TRBV7-9 with TRBJ2-5; D is undetermined. Trimming stripped 4 bases from V and 4 bases from J, with 13 bases between. The CDR3 consists of 14 residues. Germline assignment: CDR1 SEHNR and CDR2 FQNEAQ (reference sequence).

The V call is TRBV7-8, the J call TRBJ2-7, with 7 bases fitting TRBD1. The V gene's germline CDR1 is SGHVS and CDR2 FQNEAQ. This CDR3 region has 14 residues. V lost 3 bases to trimming and J lost 5 bases; unmatched junction nucleotides: 7. Here the CDR3 reads CASSLSTGSNEQYF. The CDR3 bases are TGTGCCAGCAGCTTGTCGACAGGGTCGAACGAGCAGTACTTC. Full variable domain (remainder filled in from reference TRBV7-8 and TRBJ2-7): GAGVSQSPRYKVAKRGQDVALRCDPISGHVSLFWYQQALGQGPEFLTYFQNEAQLDKSGLPSDRFFAERPEGSVSTLKIQRTQQEDSAVYLCASSLSTGSNEQYFGPGTRLTVT.

The rearrangement joins TRBV4-2 to TRBJ2-1, with D perhaps TRBD2 (5 bases). CDR3 length equals 15 residues. The V end lost 0 bases, the J end lost 3 bases, and 9 bases lay between the germline ends. The V gene's germline CDR1 is LGHNA and CDR2 YNFKEQ. This chain's CDR3 is CASSQDKAGYNEQFF. Here the CDR3 DNA reads TGTGCCAGCAGCCAAGATAAGGCGGGCTACAATGAGCAGTTCTTC.

The CDR3 region is CASSQWEDEQFF. In nucleotides, the CDR3 is TGTGCCAGCAGCCAATGGGAAGATGAGCAGTTCTTC. The chain is built from TRBV3-1 (or the pseudogene TRBV3-2) and TRBJ2-1; D unclear. In germline, CDR1 is LGHDT, CDR2 YNNKEL (reference sequence). The CDR3 spans 12 residues. Trimming took 2 bases from V and 8 from J, leaving 7 bases between them.